This T cell receptor beta chain came from a study of T cells in Graves' hyperthyroidism and ophthalmopathy. At the level of the study: Peripheral blood samples were taken at initial diagnosis, prior to any treatment. Study-level findings and limits: Among thyroid clonotypes expanded above 0.001, most also appeared in blood.

Details on this clonotype: Its specificity is not known.

Regions amplified from RNA transcripts were the TCR beta CDR3 regions. An initial round of RT-PCR targeting the TCR CDR3 relied on the HTBI primer set. A single record per CDR3 protein comes from TCRdb applying MiXCR to the multiplex PCR reads. The sample contains around 600,000 distinct CDR3 sequences, 13% to 15% of which appear only once. A Clinical Activity Score of at least 3, a NOSPECS grade of at least 4 and a duration under 3 months were recorded in the ophthalmopathy patients. V was shortened by 3 bases and J by 4 bases, with 16 bases between the two germline ends. CDR1 LNHDA and CDR2 SQIVND come from the germline V gene (reference sequence). CDR3 length: 17 amino acids.

The origin of this receptor is a woman between 18 and 30 years old with Graves' ophthalmopathy. The V gene is TRBV19, the J gene TRBJ1-6; D is undetermined. Source material: blood. The CDR3 is CASSIENGGFYNSPLHF. The CDR3 DNA reads as TGTGCCAGTAGTATTGAGAACGGAGGATTTTATAATTCACCCCTCCACTTT. Full variable domain (rest looked up from reference TRBV19 and TRBJ1-6): DGGITQSPKYLFRKEGQNVTLSCEQNLNHDAMYWYRQDPGQGLRLIYYSQIVNDFQKGDIAEGYSVSREKKESFPLTVTSAQKNPTAFYLCASSIENGGFYNSPLHFGNGTRLTVT.